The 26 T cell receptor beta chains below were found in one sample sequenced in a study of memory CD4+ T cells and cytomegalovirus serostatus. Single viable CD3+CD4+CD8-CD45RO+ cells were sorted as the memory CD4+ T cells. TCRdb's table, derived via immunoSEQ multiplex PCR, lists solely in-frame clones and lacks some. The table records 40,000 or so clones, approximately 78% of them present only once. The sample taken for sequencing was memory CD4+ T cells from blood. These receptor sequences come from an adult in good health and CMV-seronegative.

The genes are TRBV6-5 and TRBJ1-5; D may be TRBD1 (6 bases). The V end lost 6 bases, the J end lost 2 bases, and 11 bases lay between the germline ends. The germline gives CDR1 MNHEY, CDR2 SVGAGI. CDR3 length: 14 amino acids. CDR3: CASSPQGGNQPQHF. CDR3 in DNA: TGTGCCAGCAGCCCACAGGGCGGCAATCAGCCCCAGCATTTT.

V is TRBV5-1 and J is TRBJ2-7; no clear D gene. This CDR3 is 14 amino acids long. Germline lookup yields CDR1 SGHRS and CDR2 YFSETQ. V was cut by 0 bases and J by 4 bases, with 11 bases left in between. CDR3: CASSLDLMKYEQYF. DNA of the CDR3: TGCGCCAGCAGCTTGGACCTTATGAAGTACGAGCAGTACTTC.

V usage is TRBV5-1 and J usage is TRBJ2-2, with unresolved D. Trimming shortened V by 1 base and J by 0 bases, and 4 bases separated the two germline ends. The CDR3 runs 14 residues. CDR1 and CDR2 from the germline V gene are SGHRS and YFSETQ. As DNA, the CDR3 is TGCGCCAGCAGCTTGCTTTCGAACACCGGGGAGCTGTTTTTT. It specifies CASSLLSNTGELFF.

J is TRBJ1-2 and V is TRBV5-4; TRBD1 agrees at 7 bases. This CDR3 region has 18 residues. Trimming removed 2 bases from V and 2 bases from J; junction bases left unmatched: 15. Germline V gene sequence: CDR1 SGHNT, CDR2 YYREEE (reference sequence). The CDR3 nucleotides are TGTGCCAGCAGCTTAGCAGCGGGCGGTAGGGACAGAAACTATGGCTACACCTTC. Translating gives CASSLAAGGRDRNYGYTF.

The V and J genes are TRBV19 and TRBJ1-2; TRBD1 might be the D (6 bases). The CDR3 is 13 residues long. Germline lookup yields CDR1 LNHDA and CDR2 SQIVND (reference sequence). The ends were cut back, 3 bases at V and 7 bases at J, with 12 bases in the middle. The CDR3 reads CASSITGRLGYTF. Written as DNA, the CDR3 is TGTGCCAGTAGTATCACAGGGCGCCTTGGCTACACCTTC.

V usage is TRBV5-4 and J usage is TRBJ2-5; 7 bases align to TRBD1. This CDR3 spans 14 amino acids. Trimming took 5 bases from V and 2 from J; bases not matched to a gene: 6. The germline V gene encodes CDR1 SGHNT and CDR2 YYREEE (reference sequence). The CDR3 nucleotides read TGTGCCAGCAGTCCCGGGACAGCACAAGAGACCCAGTACTTC. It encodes CASSPGTAQETQYF. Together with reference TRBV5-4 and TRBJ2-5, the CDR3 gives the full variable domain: ETGVTQSPTHLIKTRGQQVTLRCSSQSGHNTVSWYQQALGQGPQFIFQYYREEENGRGNFPPRFSGLQFPNYSSELNVNALELDDSALYLCASSPGTAQETQYFGPGTRLLVL.

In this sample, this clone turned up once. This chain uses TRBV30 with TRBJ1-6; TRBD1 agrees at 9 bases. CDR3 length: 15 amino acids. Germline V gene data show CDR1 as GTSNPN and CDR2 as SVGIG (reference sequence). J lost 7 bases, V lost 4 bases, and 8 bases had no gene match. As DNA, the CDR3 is TGTGCCTGGAAACCCCTGGGACAGGGAAATTCACCCCTCCACTTT. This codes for CAWKPLGQGNSPLHF.

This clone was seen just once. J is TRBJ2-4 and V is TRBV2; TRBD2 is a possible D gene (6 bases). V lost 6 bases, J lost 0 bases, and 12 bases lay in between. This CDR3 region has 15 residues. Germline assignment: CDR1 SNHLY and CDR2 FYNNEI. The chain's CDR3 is CASSRDSLAKNIQYF. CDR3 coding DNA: TGTGCCAGCAGCCGGGACTCTTTAGCCAAAAACATTCAGTACTTC.

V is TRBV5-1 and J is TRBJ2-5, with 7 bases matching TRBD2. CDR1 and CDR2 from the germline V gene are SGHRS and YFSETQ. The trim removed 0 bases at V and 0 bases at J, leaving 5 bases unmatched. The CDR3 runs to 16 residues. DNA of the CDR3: TGCGCCAGCAGCTTGGGCGGGAGCTCCTACCAAGAGACCCAGTACTTC. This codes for CASSLGGSSYQETQYF.

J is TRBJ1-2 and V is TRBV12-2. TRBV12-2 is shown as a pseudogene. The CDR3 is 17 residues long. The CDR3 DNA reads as TGTGCAAGTCGCTTAGTACCCGGACGGCAAGCTAACTATGGCTACACCTTC. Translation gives CASRLVPGRQANYGYTF.

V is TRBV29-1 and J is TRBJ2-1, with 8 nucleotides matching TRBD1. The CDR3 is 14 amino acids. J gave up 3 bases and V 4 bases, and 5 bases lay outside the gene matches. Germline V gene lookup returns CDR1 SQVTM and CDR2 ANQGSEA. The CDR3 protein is CSVADRVVYNEQFF. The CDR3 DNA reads TGCAGCGTTGCGGACAGGGTGGTCTACAATGAGCAGTTCTTC.

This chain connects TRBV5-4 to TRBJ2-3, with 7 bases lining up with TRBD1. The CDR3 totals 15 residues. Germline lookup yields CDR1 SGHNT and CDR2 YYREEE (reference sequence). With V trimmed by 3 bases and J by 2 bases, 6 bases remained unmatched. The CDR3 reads CASSSTGWVTDTQYF. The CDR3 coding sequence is TGTGCCAGCAGCTCGACAGGGTGGGTCACAGATACGCAGTATTTT.

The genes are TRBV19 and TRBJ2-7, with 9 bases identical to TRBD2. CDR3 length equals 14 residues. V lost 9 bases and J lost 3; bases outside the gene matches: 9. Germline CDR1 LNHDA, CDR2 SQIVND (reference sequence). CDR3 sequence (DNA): TGTGCCAGCGGAAAGCGGGGGGCCCACTACGAGCAGTACTTC. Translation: CASGKRGAHYEQYF.

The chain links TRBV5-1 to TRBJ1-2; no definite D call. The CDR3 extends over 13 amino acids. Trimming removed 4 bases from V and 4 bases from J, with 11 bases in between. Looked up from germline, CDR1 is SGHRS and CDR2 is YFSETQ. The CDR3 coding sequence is TGCGCCAGCAGCCCGGACGGAGGCTATGGCTACACCTTC. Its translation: CASSPDGGYGYTF.

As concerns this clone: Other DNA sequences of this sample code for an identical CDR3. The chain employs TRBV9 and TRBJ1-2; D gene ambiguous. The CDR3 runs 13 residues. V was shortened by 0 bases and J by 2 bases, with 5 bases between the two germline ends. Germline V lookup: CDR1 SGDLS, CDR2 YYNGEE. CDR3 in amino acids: CASSVEGNYGYTF. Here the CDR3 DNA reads TGTGCCAGCAGCGTAGAGGGCAACTATGGCTACACCTTC.

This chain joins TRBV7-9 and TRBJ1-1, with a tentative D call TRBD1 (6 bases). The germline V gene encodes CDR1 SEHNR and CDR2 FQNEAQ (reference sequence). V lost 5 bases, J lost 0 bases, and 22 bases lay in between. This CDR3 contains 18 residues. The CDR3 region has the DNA TGTGCCAGCAGCCAGTTTGGGGGGCCAGGGTACATGAACACTGAAGCTTTCTTT. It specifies CASSQFGGPGYMNTEAFF.

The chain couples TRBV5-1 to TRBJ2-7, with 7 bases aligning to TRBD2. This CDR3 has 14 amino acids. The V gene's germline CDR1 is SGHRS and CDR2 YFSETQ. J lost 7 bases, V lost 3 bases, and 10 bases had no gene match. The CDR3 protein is CASSSGGTNGEQYF. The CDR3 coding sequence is TGCGCCAGCAGCTCGGGGGGAACCAATGGAGAGCAGTACTTC.

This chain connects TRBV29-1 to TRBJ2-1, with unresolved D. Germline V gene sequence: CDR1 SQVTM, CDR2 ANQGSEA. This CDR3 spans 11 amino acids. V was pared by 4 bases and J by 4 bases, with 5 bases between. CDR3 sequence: CSVGLYNEQFF. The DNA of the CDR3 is TGCAGCGTTGGACTGTACAATGAGCAGTTCTTC.

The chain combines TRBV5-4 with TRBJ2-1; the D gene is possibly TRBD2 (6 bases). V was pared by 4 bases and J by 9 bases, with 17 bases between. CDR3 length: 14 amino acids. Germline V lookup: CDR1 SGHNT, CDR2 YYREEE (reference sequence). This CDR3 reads CASSGGSLGGEQFF. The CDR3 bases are TGTGCCAGCAGCGGGGGGTCCCTCGGGGGTGAGCAGTTCTTC.

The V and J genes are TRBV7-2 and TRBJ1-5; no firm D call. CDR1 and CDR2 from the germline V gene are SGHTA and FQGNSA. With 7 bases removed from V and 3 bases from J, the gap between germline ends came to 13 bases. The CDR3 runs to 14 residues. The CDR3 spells CASNLDGYNQPQHF. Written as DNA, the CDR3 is TGTGCCAGCAACCTGGACGGATACAATCAGCCCCAGCATTTT.

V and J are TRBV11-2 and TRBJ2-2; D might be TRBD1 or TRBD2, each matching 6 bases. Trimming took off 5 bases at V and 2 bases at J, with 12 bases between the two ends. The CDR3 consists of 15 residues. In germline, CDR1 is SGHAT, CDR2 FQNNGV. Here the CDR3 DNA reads TGTGCCAGCAGCGGAGGGGGTAGAAACACCGGGGAGCTGTTTTTT. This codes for CASSGGGRNTGELFF.

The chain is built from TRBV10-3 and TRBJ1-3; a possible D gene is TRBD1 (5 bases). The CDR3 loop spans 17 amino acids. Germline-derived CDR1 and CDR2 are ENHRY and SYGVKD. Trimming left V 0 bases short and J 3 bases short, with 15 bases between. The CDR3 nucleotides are TGTGCCATCAGTGAGTCCCTCGGGGGACTAAGTGGAAACACCATATATTTT. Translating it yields CAISESLGGLSGNTIYF.

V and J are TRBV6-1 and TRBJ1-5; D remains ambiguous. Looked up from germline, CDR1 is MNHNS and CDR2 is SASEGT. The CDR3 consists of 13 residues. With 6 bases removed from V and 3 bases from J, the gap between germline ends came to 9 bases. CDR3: CASSFEPNQPQHF. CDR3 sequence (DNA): TGTGCCAGCAGCTTCGAGCCCAATCAGCCCCAGCATTTT.

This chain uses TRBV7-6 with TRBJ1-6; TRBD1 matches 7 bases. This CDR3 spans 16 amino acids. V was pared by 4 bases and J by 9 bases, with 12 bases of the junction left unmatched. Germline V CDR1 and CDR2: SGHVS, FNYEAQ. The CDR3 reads CASSYSADREISPLHF. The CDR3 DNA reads TGTGCCAGCAGCTATTCAGCCGACAGGGAAATTTCACCCCTCCACTTT. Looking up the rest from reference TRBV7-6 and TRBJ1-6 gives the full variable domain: GAGVSQSPRYKVTKRGQDVALRCDPISGHVSLYWYRQALGQGPEFLTYFNYEAQQDKSGLPNDRFSAERPEGSISTLTIQRTEQRDSAMYRCASSYSADREISPLHFGNGTRLTVT.

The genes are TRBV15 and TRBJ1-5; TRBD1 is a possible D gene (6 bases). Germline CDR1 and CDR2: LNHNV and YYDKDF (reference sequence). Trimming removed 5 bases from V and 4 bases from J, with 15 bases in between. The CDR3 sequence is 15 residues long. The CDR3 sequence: CATSPSGTPNQPQHF. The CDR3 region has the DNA TGTGCCACCAGCCCATCCGGGACACCTAATCAGCCCCAGCATTTT.

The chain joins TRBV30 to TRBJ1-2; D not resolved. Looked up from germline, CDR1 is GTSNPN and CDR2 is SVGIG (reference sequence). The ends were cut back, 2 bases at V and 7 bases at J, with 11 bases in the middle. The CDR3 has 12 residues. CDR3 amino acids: CAWSQREGGYTF. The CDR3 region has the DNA TGTGCCTGGAGTCAGAGGGAAGGTGGCTACACCTTC.